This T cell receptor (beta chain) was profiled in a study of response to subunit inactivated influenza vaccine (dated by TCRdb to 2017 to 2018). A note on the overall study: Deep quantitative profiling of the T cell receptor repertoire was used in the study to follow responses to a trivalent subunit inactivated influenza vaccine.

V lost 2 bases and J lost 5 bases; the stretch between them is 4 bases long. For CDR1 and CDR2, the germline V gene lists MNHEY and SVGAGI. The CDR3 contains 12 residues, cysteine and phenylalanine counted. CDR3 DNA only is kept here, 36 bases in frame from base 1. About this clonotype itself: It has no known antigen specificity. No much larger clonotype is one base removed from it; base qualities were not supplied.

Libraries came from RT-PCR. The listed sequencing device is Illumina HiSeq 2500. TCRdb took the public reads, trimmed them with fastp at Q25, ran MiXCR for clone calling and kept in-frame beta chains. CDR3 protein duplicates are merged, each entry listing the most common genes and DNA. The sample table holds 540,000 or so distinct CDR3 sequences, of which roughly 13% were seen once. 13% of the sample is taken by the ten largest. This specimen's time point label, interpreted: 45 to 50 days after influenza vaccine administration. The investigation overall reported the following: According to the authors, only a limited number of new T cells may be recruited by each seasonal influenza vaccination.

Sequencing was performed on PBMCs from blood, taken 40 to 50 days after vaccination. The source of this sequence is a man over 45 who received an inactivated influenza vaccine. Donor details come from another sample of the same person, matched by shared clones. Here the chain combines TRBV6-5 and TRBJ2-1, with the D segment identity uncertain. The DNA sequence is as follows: TGTGCCAGCAGTTACGGGAACAATGAGCAGTTCTTC. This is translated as CASSYGNNEQFF.